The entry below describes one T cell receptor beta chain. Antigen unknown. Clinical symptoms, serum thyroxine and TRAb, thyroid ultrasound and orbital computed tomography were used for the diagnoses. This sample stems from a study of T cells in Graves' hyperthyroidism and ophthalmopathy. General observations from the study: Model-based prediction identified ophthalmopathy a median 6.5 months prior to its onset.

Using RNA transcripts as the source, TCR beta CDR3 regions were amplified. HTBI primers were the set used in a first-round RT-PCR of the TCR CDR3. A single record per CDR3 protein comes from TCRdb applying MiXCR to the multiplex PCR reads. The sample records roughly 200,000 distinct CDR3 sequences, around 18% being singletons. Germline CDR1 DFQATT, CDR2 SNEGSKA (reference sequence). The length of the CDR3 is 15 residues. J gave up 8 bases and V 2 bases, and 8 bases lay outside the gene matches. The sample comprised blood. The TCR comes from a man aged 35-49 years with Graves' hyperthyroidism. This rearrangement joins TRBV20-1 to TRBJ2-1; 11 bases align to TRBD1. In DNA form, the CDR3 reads TGCAGTGCTAGACCTTGGGGACAGGGGGGCGATGAGCAGTTCTTC. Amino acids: CSARPWGQGGDEQFF.